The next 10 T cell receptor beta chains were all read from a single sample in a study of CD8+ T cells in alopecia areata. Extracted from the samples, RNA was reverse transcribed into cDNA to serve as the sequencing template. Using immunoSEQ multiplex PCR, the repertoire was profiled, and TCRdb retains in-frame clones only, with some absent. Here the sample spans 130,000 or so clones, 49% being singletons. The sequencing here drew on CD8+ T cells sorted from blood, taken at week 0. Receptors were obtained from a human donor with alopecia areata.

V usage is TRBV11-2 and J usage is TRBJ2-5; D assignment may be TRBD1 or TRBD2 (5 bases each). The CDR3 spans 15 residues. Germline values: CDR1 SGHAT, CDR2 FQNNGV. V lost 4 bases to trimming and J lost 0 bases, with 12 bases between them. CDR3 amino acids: CASSYGWGNQETQYF. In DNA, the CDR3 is TGTGCCAGCAGCTATGGATGGGGGAACCAAGAGACCCAGTACTTC.

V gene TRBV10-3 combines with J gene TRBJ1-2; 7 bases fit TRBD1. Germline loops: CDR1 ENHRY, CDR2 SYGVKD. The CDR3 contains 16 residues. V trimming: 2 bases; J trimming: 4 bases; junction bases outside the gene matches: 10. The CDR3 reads CAISEPGQALIYGYTF. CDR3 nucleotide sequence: TGTGCCATCAGTGAGCCAGGACAGGCCCTTATCTATGGCTACACCTTC.

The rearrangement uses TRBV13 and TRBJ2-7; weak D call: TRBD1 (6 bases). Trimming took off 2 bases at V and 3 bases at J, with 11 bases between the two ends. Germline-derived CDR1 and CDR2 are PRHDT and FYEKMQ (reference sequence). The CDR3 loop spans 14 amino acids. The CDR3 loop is CASSLIGQFYEQYF. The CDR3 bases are TGTGCCAGCAGCTTAATCGGACAGTTCTACGAGCAGTACTTC.

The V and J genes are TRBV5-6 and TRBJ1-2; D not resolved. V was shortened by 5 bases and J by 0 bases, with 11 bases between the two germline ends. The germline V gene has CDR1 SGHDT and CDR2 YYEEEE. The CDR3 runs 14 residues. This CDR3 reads CASRLNQANYGYTF. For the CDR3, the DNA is TGTGCCAGCAGATTGAATCAGGCTAACTATGGCTACACCTTC.

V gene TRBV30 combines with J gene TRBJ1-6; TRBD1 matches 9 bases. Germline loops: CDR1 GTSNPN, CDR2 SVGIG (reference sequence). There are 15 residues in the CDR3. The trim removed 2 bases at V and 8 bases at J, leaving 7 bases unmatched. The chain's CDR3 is CAWSPGTGPDSPLHF. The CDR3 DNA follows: TGTGCCTGGAGTCCCGGGACAGGGCCGGATTCACCCCTCCACTTT.

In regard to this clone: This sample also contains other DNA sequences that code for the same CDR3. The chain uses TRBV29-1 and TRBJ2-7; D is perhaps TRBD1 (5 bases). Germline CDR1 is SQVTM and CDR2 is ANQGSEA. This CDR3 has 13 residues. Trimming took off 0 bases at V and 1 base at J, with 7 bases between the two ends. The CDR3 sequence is CSVEDRESYEQYF. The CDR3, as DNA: TGCAGCGTTGAAGACAGGGAATCCTACGAGCAGTACTTC.

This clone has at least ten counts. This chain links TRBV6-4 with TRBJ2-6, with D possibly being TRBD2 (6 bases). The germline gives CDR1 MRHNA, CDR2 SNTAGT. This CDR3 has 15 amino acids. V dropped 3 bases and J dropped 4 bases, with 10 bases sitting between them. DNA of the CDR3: TGTGCCAGCAGTGAGGGGGGTACCGGGGCCAACGTCCTGACTTTC. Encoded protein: CASSEGGTGANVLTF.

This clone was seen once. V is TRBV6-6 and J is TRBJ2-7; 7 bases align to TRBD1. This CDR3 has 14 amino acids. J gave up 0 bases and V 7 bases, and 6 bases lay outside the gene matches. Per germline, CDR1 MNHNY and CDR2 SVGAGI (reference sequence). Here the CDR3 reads CASMARDSSYEQYF. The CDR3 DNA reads TGTGCCAGCATGGCCCGGGACAGCTCCTACGAGCAGTACTTC.

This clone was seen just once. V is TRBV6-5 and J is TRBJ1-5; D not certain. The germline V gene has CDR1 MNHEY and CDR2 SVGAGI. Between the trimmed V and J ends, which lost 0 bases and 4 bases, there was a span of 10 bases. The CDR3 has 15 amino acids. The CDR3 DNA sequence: TGTGCCAGCAGTTACTCTGCGGGGTTAAATCAGCCCCAGCATTTT. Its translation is CASSYSAGLNQPQHF.

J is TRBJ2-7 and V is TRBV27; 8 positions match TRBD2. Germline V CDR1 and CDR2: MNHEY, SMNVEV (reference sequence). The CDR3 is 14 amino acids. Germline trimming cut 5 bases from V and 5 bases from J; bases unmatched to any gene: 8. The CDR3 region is CASSPGGGPNEQYF. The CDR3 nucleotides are TGTGCCAGCAGTCCCGGCGGGGGGCCTAACGAGCAGTACTTC.